This T cell receptor beta chain is drawn from a study of blood T cell repertoires in COVID-19. At the level of the study: From the United States, Italy and Spain came samples of acute and convalescent COVID-19.

Original processing methods: Estimates of nucleated cell counts were drawn from the amplification of reference gene primers. Sequencing was performed with immunoSEQ multiplex PCR; in TCRdb, only in-frame clones are kept and a portion is missing. Clone size and V and J calls were adopted from that table, with D and trimming inferred from the DNA. The sample shows 25,000 or so clones, about four fifths of them seen only once. Per the germline V gene, CDR1 is MNHNY and CDR2 is SVGAGI (reference sequence). The CDR3 is 15 amino acids. The J segment lost 5 bases and the V segment lost 7 bases, leaving 10 bases of the junction unmatched.

This clonotype originated in an older man with acute or convalescent COVID-19. The sample consisted of peripheral blood. V is TRBV6-6 and J is TRBJ2-2, with 7 positions matching TRBD2. CDR3 in amino acids: CASTPGTISTGELFF. Written as DNA, the CDR3 is TGTGCCAGCACCCCCGGGACTATAAGTACCGGGGAGCTGTTTTTT.